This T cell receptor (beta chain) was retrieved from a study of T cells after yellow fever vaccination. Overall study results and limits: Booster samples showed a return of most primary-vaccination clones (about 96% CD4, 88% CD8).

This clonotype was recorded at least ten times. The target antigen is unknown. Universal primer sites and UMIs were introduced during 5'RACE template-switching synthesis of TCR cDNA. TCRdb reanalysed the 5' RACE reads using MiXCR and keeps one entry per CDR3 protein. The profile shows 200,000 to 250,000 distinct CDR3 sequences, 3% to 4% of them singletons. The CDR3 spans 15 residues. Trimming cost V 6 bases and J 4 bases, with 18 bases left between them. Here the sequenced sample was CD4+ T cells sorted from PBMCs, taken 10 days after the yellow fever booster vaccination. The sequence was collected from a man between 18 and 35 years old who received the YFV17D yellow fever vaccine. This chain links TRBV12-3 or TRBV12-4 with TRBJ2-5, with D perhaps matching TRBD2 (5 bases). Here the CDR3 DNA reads TGTGCCAGCAGAAAGTCCAGTGAGGGCGGAGAGACCCAGTACTTC. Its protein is CASRKSSEGGETQYF.